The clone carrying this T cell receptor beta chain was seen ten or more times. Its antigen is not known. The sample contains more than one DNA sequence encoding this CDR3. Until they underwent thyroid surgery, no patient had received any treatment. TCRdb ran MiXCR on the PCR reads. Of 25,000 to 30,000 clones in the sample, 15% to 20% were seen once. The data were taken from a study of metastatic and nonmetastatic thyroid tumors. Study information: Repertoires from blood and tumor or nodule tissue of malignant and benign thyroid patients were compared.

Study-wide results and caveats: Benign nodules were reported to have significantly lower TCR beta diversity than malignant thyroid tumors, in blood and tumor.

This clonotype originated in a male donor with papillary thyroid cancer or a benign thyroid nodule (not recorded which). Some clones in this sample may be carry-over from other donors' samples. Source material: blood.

The CDR3 DNA reads TGTGCCATCAGTGTCAGGACAGGGCCGGATTCACCCCTCCACTTT. This translates into CAISVRTGPDSPLHF. The chain combines TRBV10-3 with TRBJ1-6; 8 bases are shared with TRBD1. The CDR3 extends over 15 amino acids. Trimming cost V 4 bases and J 8 bases; bases outside gene matches: 7. Germline V gene sequence: CDR1 ENHRY, CDR2 SYGVKD.